This T cell receptor beta chain derives from a study of cytomegalovirus exposure and HLA in healthy donors (TCRdb year 2017). Background for the entire study: In an earlier analysis of some 610 of the donors, around 290 Gb of sequence data and approximately 100 million unique TCR beta sequences from roughly 200 million T cells were reported. Approximately 300 gigabases of sequencing data and 70 million to 100 million unique TCR sequences made up an early release that covered 640 HLA-typed donors. Of the 300 to 400 genotyped donors, 81% fell in the genetic ancestry cluster associated with self-reported Caucasian donors. The study was designed to test whether signatures of past pathogen exposure could be identified by cataloging public T cell receptors. The T cell repertoires of 666 subjects were profiled by immunosequencing and related to cytomegalovirus serostatus. A separate validation cohort of roughly 130 different subjects was used in addition to the 666-subject first cohort. To predict cytomegalovirus infection status, the study combined high-throughput TCR immunosequencing, statistical association of individual TCRs with disease status, and machine learning. A later analysis re-analyzed previously published TCR beta repertoires from 650 to 800 donors and added high-resolution HLA genotyping to study TCR occurrence patterns. Rather than drawing on any new phenotypic data, the later analysis identified candidate immune exposures from TCR beta sequences and the way those sequences occurred across donors. An earlier analysis of fewer than 700 of the donors applied high-throughput TCR beta sequencing to assess whether each TCR beta V gene segment acted as functional or pseudogenic. Donor age, sex, ethnicity and CMV serostatus were compiled alongside the repertoire data. A later genetic analysis took genome-wide SNP genotypes for about 55% of the 666 donors and used that subset as a discovery cohort. Every repertoire in the discovery cohort had been generated on one and the same sequencing platform. Class I and class II HLA loci were covered by the typing at four-digit resolution. The number of typed donors differed by locus: roughly 629-630 for A, B, C, DRB1 and DQB1; approximately 540 for DQA1; approximately 600 for DPA1; and roughly 490 for DPB1. Because of strong linkage in the cohort, 5 or 6 DR-DQ haplotypes were treated as single units for association and clustering. Across 398 genotyped donors of the cohort, an average of approximately 240,000 unique TCR beta nucleotide sequences per donor were sequenced, and approximately 17% of those sequences were non-productive.

From cysteine to phenylalanine, the CDR3 is 13 amino acids long. Kept here is only the CDR3 DNA, which spans 39 bases and is read in frame from base 1. Taken from the germline V gene, the CDR1 and CDR2 loops are SGHRS and YFSETQ. V drops 2 bases and J drops 7 bases, leaving 10 bases in between. The cohort was made up of approximately 700 healthy bone marrow donors. At the time of sampling, all cohort members were nominally healthy, though unrecorded immune exposures were likely present. The donor tested CMV seropositive, placing the donor among the 290 or so seropositive members of the cohort. Each donor provided a peripheral blood sample, and peripheral blood mononuclear cells were used for TCR beta sequencing. Genomic DNA was extracted from the blood cell samples with the Qiagen DNeasy Blood Extraction Kit. To prepare the library, the immunoSEQ multiplex PCR assay was applied. For the multiplex PCR, a mixture combining 60 forward primers for TCR Vbeta segments and 13 reverse primers for TCR Jbeta segments was used. A multiplex PCR assay on genomic DNA amplified the CDR3 region of rearranged TCR beta genes. The Illumina HiSeq System was used to sequence the amplified TCR beta libraries as 87-base-pair reads. The paper's processing steps were these. Across the roughly 700 repertoires, a later analysis counted 80 million or so unique TCR beta chains, 9 million to 14 million of which were shared by at least two donors. To remove PCR and sequencing errors, raw reads were error-corrected and collapsed into unique sequences using a nearest-neighbor algorithm that merged closely related sequences. To assign V, D and J gene segments, CDR3 sequences were aligned to IMGT reference sequences. For a sequence to be retained, a match of at least six nucleotides to both a V gene segment and a J gene segment was required. A rearrangement counted as productive if the CDR3 had no stop codons and remained in frame with V and J, and every other rearrangement counted as non-productive. Following IMGT convention, CDR3 was defined as the stretch from the second conserved V-encoded cysteine up to the conserved J-encoded phenylalanine. The earlier analysis of about 570 of the donors excluded any sequence lacking an unambiguous match to a single V gene segment. In an earlier analysis of 587 of the donors, V segments were called functional above 56.7% productive rearrangements and were called segregating when the between-donor standard deviation exceeded 5%. A statistical classification framework was developed to diagnose cytomegalovirus status using the catalog of TCR beta chain sequences. In a later analysis, TCR nucleotide sequences were compared against IMGT/GENE-DB human TR gene sequences so that V and J genes could be assigned. In a later analysis, CDR3 sequences and most-parsimonious VDJ recombination scenarios were assigned using the TCRdist pipeline. A later analysis defined each TCR beta chain by its CDR3 amino acid sequence plus V-gene family, and excluded reads lacking a unique V-gene family. As a way to deal with suspected cross-contamination and a sequencing artifact, a later analysis dropped 500 to 700 nucleotide sequences that were highly shared and had low generation probability. In a later analysis, a clonal expansion index for each public chain was calculated from normalized within-repertoire ranks of inferred template counts. A later analysis computed generation probabilities with a VDJ recombination model fitted to out-of-frame rearrangements, and checked the results against IGoR. Hypergeometric tests were used in a later analysis to score TCR-TCR, TCR-HLA and TCR-CMV co-occurrence, with a repertoire-size bias correction applied to the TCR pairs. A later analysis estimated false discovery rates by permuting HLA or CMV assignments 20 times. In a later analysis, co-occurring TCRs were grouped using DBSCAN, and TCRdist sequence similarity was added for clustering within HLA-allele-positive subsets. Co-occurrence clustering excluded repertoires with fewer than 30,000 or more than 120,000 public chains, plus five with anomalous nucleotide sharing. Entries here come from immuneACCESS through TCRdb and include only in-frame sequences with V and J called. Some clones fail to appear in such tables; in the studies checked, an unresolved V gene covers under half of the shortfall, and the cause of the remainder is unknown. From that table come the V and J calls and clone size; the DNA was used to work out D and trimming. The sample table contains about 240,000 clones; only one count was recorded for 82% of them. The biggest ten clones account for 5% to 6% of the sample.

Comment on this clone: It lacks a known antigen. Per-base quality was not reported, and no clone a single base away is much larger than it.

The research as a whole found: A cluster of highly shared sequence variants was judged likely to be a technical artifact of the sequencing pipeline. The earlier analysis of 587 of the donors excluded 15 to 20 rarely observed V segments, including chromosome 9 orphons, because counts were too low. A later analysis found that most CMV-associated TCR beta chains appeared HLA-restricted, with HLA associations seemingly driven largely by CMV exposure. A later analysis associated about 16,000 TCR beta sequences with specific HLA alleles at a false discovery rate of 0.05. In a later analysis, TCR association rates were found to vary across HLA loci, with the most associated TCRs seen for DRB1 alleles and the fewest for HLA-C alleles. In a later analysis, HLA-associated TCR beta chains were found to be more clonally expanded and to have lower generation probabilities than equally common non-associated chains. A further reported finding was that TCR beta sequences accurately predicted the HLA-A and HLA-B alleles for most subjects in the first cohort. Some IMGT-functional V segments, including TRBV6-2 and TRBV6-3, could not be told apart with the 87-base-pair reads, so those segments were excluded. The authors suggested that the approach could potentially be extended to other disease states and immunological phenotypes. Linkage disequilibrium might explain the correlated functional status among segregating V segments, but an unknown experimental factor could not be excluded. Across donors, most TCR sequences were observed very rarely, whereas some public TCRs were present in many individuals. A later analysis reported that several top co-occurrence clusters appeared linked to parvovirus B19, influenza, CMV and Epstein-Barr virus. A few of the identified cytomegalovirus-associated TCR beta chains were confirmed in vitro to be specific for cytomegalovirus antigens. When HLA alleles, especially DR and DQ, strongly co-occurred, attributing TCR associations to individual alleles was difficult. V-gene and J-gene trimming of TCR beta chains was associated with a missense DCLRE1C variant in a later genetic analysis, and the association was replicated in an independent cohort. CMV serostatus was the only immune exposure information available for the cohort. Sequencing depth was assumed to be roughly uniform across donors in the presence/absence analyses, though that assumption may not hold. In an earlier analysis of around 500 of the donors, most TCR beta V segments appeared in productive rearrangements about 87% or about 30% of the time, broadly matching IMGT annotations. In a later genetic analysis, fewer N-insertions in productive TCRs were reported among donors in an Asian-associated ancestry cluster than the roughly 670-donor mean. HLA typing was unavailable for some donors at each locus, so association tests used only the typed subset. In this cohort, only TCR beta chains were sequenced, and detectable features were limited by the absence of alpha or paired-chain data. The classifier was reported to diagnose cytomegalovirus status with high specificity and sensitivity in both the original cohort and the validation cohort. The study listed 150 to 200 TCR beta chains as associated with cytomegalovirus.

This TCR was sampled from a woman in her forties in good health and CMV-seropositive. The sequence links TRBV5-1 to TRBJ1-5; perhaps TRBD1 is the D gene, with 5 bases matching. Sample: PBMCs. The DNA reads as follows: TGCGCCAGCAGCTTTGGTGGGGCCCAGCCCCAGCATTTT. Translated, it reads CASSFGGAQPQHF.